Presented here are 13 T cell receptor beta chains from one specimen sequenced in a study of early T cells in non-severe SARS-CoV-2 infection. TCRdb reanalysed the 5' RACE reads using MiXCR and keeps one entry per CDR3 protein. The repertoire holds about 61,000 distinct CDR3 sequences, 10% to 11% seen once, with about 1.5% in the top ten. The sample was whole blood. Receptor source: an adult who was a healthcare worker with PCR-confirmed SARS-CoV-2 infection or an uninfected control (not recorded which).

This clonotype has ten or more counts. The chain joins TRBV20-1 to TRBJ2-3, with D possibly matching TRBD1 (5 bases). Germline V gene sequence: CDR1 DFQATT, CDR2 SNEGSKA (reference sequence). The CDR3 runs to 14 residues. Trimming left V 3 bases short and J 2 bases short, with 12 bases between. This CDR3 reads CSASRDSLTDTQYF. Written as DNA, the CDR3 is TGCAGTGCTAGTCGTGACAGCCTCACAGATACGCAGTATTTT.

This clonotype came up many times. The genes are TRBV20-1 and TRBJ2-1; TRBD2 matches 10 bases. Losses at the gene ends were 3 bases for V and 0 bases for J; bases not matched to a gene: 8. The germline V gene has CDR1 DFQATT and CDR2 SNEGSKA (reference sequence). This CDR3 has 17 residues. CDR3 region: CSARKASGGSSYNEQFF. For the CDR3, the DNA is TGCAGTGCTAGGAAGGCTAGCGGGGGAAGCTCCTACAATGAGCAGTTCTTC.

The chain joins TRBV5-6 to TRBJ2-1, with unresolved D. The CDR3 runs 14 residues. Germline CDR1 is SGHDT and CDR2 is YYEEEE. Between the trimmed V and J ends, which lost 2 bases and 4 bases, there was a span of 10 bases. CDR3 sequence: CASSLSLSYNEQFF. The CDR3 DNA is TGTGCCAGCAGCTTATCTTTGAGTTACAATGAGCAGTTCTTC. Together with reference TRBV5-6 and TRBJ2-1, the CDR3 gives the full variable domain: DAGVTQSPTHLIKTRGQQVTLRCSPKSGHDTVSWYQQALGQGPQFIFQYYEEEERQRGNFPDRFSGHQFPNYSSELNVNALLLGDSALYLCASSLSLSYNEQFFGPGTRLTVL.

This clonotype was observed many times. The CDR3 nucleotides are TGCGCCAGCAGCACACCGGGACAGTCGAATAACTATGGCTACACCTTC. Its translation is CASSTPGQSNNYGYTF. The chain has TRBV5-1 and TRBJ1-2; TRBD1 matches 7 bases. CDR1 and CDR2 (germline): SGHRS, YFSETQ. With V trimmed by 4 bases and J by 1 base, 10 bases remained unmatched. The CDR3 contains 16 residues.

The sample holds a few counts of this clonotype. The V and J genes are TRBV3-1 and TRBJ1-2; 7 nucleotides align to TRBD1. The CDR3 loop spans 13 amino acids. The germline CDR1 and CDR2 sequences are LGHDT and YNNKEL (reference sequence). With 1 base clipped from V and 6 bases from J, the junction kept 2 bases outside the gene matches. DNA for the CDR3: TGTGCCAGCAGCCAAGGCACAGGGGATGGCTACACCTTC. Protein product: CASSQGTGDGYTF. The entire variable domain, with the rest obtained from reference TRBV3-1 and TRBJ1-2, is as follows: DTAVSQTPKYLVTQMGNDKSIKCEQNLGHDTMYWYKQDSKKFLKIMFSYNNKELIINETVPNRFSPKSPDKAHLNLHINSLELGDSAVYFCASSQGTGDGYTFGSGTRLTVV.

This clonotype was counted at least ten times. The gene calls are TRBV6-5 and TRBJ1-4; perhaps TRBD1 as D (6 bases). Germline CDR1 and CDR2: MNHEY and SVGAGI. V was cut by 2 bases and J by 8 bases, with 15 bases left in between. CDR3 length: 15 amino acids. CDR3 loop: CASSYLQGTGEKLFF. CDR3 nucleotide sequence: TGTGCCAGCAGTTACCTCCAGGGGACGGGCGAAAAACTGTTTTTT.

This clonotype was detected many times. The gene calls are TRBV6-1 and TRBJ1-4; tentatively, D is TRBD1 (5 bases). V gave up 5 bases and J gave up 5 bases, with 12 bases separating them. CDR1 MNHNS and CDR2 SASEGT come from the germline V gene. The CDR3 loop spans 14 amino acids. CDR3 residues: CASSWRDGNEKLFF. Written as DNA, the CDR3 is TGTGCCAGCAGTTGGAGGGACGGGAATGAAAAACTGTTTTTT.

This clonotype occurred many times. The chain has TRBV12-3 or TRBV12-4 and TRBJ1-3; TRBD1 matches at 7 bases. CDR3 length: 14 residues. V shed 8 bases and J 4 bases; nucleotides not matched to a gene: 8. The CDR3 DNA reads TGTGCCAGCGGATCCGGGACAGCCGGAAACACCATATATTTT. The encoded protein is CASGSGTAGNTIYF.

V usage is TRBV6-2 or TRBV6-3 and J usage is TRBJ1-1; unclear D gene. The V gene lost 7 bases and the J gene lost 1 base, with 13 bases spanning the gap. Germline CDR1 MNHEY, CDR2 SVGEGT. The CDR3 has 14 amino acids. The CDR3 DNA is TGTGCCAGCACTAAAGCAGGCCCGAACACTGAAGCTTTCTTT. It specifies CASTKAGPNTEAFF.

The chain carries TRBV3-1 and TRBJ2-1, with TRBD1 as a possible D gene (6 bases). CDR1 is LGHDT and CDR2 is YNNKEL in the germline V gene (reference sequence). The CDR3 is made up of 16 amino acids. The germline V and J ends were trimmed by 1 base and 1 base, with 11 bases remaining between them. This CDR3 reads CASSQVRGGSYNEQFF. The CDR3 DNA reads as TGTGCCAGCAGCCAAGTAAGAGGGGGTTCCTACAATGAGCAGTTCTTC.

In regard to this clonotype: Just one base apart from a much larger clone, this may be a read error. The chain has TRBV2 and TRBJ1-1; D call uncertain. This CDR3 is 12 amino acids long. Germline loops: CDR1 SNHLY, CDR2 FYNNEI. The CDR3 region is CASRQINTEAIF. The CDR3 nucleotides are TGTGCCAGTCGCCAGATAAACACTGAAGCTATCTTT. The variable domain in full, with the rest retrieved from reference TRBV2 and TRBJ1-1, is EPEVTQTPSHQVTQMGQEVILRCVPISNHLYFYWYRQILGQKVEFLVSFYNNEISEKSEIFDDQFSVERPDGSNFTLKIRSTKLEDSAMYFCASRQINTEAIFGQGTRLTVV.

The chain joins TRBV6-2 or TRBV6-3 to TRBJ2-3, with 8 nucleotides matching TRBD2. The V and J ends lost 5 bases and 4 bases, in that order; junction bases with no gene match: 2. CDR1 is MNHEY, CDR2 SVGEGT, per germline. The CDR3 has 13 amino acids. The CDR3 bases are TGTGCCAGCAGTCCAGCGGGGGCAGATACGCAGTATTTT. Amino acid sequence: CASSPAGADTQYF.

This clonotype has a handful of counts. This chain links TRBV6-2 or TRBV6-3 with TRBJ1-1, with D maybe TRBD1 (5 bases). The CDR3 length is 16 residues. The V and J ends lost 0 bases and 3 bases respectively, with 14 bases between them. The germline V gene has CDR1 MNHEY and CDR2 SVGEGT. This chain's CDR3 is CASSYSPPGLYTEAFF. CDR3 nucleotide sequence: TGTGCCAGCAGTTACTCCCCCCCGGGACTATACACTGAAGCTTTCTTT.